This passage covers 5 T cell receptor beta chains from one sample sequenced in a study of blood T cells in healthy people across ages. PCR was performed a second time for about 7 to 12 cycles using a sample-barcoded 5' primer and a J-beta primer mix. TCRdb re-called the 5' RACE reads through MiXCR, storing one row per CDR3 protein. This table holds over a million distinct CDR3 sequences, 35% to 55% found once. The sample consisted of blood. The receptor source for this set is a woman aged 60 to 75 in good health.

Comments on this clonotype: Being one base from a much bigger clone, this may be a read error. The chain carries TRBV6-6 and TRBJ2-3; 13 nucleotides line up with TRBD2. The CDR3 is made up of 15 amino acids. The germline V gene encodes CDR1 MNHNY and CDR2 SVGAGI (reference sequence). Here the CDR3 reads CASSYPGLAGDTRYF. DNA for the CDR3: TGTGCCAGCAGTTACCCTGGACTAGCGGGAGATACGCGGTATTTT.

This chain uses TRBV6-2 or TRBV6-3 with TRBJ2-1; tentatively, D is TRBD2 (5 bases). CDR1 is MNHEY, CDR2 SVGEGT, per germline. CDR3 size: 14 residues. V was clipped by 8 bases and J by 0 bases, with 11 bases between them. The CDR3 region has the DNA TGTGCCAGCGGACGAGGGAGCTCCTACAATGAGCAGTTCTTC. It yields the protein CASGRGSSYNEQFF.

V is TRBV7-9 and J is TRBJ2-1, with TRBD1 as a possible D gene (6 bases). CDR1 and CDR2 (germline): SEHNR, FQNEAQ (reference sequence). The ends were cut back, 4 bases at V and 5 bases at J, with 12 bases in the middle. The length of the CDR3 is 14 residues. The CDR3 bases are TGTGCCAGCAGCTCTACCAGGGGTCACAATGAGCAGTTCTTC. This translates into CASSSTRGHNEQFF.

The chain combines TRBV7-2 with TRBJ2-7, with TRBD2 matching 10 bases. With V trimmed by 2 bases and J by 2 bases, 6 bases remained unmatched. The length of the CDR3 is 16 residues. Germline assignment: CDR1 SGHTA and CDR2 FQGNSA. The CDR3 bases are TGTGCCAGCAGCTTACAAACTAGCGGGGTCACCTACGAGCAGTACTTC. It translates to CASSLQTSGVTYEQYF. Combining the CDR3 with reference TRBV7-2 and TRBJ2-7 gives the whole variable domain GAGVSQSPSNKVTEKGKDVELRCDPISGHTALYWYRQSLGQGLEFLIYFQGNSAPDKSGLPSDRFSAERTGGSVSTLTIQRTQQEDSAVYLCASSLQTSGVTYEQYFGPGTRLTVT.

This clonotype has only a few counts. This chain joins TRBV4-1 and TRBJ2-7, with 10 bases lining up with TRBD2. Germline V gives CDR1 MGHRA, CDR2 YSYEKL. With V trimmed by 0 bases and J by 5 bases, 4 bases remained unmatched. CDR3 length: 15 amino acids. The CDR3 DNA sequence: TGCGCCAGCAGCCAAGAAACTAGCGGGATTGACGAGCAGTACTTC. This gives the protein CASSQETSGIDEQYF.